This section outlines one TCR beta chain sequence together with its context. Its target is unknown. Only in-frame clones appear in the TCRdb table, and some are missing; sequencing was by immunoSEQ multiplex PCR. The data hold approximately 50,000 clones, with approximately 90% observed a single time. The data belong to a study of OX40 agonist ivuxolimab in advanced cancers. Study-wide background: Of the patients, three showed partial responses, one with hepatocellular carcinoma and two with cutaneous melanoma. Findings and caveats of the study: Clonal expansion among partial responders at 0.1-3.0 mg/kg ranked near the lowest. Part of the nonresponder group also had normalized T-cell clonal expansion that was low.

CDR1 and CDR2 from the germline V gene are MGHRA and YSYEKL. This CDR3 spans 19 amino acids. V dropped 1 base and J dropped 6; count of bases not matched to a gene: 10. People who had autoimmune disease history or systemic immunosuppression were excluded. The sequences come from CD4+ or CD8+ T cells sorted from blood, collected in a trial of the OX40 agonist ivuxolimab. This chain connects TRBV4-1 to TRBJ2-2, with TRBD2 matching over 14 bases. This receptor was identified in an adult with an advanced solid tumor such as melanoma, head and neck, liver or kidney cancer. CDR3 in amino acids: CASSQGPGTSGSIAGELFF. The CDR3 DNA sequence: TGCGCCAGCAGCCAAGGGCCCGGGACTAGCGGGAGCATTGCCGGGGAGCTGTTTTTT.